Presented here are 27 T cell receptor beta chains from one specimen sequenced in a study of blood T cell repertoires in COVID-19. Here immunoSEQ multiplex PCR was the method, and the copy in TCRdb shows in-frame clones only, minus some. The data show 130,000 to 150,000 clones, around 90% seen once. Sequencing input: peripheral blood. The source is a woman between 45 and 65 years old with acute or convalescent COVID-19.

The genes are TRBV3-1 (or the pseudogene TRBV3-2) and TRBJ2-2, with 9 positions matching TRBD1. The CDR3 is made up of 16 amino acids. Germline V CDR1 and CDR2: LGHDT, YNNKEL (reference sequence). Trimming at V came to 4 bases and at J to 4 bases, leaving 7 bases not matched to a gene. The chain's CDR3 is CASSLSGTGPTGELFF. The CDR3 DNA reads TGTGCCAGCAGCCTATCCGGGACAGGGCCCACCGGGGAGCTGTTTTTT.

The CDR3 DNA is TGTGCCAGCAGCCCCACAGTAGCGGGAGCCGGGGATGAGCAGTTCTTC. Its translation: CASSPTVAGAGDEQFF. This sequence joins TRBV7-2 and TRBJ2-1; 9 bases match TRBD2. The CDR3 consists of 16 residues. Germline V lookup: CDR1 SGHTA, CDR2 FQGNSA. The V and J ends lost 5 bases and 8 bases, in that order; junction bases with no gene match: 13.

The CDR3: CASSATYSQYNEQFF. The CDR3 bases are TGTGCCAGCAGTGCCACCTACAGCCAGTACAATGAGCAGTTCTTC. This chain uses TRBV2 with TRBJ2-1; no firm D call. In germline, CDR1 is SNHLY, CDR2 FYNNEI. Trimming took 4 bases from V and 4 from J, leaving 14 bases between them. The CDR3 spans 15 residues.

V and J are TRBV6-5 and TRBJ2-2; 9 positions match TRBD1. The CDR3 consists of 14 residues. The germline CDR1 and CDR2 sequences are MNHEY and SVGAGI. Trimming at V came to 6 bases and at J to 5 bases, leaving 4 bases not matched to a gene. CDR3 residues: CASRGQGETGELFF. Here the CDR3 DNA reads TGTGCCAGCAGGGGACAGGGAGAAACCGGGGAGCTGTTTTTT.

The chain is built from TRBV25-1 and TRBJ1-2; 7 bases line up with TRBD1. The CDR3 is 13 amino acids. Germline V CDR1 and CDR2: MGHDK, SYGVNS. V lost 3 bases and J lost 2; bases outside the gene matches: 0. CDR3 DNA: TGTGCCAGCAGTGAGGACAGGAACTATGGCTACACCTTC. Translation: CASSEDRNYGYTF.

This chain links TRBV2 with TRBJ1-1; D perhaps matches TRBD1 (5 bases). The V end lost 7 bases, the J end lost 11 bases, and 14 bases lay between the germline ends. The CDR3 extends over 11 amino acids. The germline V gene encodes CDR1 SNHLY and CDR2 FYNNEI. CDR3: CASKEGREAFF. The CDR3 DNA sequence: TGTGCCAGCAAGGAGGGCAGGGAGGCTTTCTTT.

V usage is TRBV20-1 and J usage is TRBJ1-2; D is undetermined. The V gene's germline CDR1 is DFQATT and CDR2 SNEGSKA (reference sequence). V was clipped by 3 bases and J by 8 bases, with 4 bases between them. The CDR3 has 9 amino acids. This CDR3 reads CSASAGYTF. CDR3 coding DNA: TGCAGTGCTAGTGCAGGCTACACCTTC.

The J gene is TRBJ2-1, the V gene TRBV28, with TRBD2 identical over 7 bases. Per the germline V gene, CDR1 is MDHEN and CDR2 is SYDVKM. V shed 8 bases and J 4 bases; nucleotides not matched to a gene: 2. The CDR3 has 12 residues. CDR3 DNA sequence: TGTGCCAGCGGGGGGGGATACAATGAGCAGTTCTTC. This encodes CASGGGYNEQFF.

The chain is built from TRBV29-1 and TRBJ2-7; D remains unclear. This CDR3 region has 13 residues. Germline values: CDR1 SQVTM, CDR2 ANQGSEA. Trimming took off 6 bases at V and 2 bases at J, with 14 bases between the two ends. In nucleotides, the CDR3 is TGCAGCGTCGCCCTAGGAAGTGCCTACGAGCAGTACTTC. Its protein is CSVALGSAYEQYF.

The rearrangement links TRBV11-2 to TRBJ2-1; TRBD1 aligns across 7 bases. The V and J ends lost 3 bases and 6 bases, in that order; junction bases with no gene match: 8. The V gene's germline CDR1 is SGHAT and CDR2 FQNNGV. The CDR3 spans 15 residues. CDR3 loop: CASSFKGASRNEQFF. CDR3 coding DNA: TGTGCCAGCAGCTTTAAGGGGGCGTCACGCAATGAGCAGTTCTTC.

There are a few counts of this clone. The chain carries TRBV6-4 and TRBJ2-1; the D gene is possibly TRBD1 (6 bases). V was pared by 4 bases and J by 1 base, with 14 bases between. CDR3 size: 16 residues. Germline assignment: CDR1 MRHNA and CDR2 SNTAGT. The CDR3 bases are TGTGCCAGCAGTGGCAGGGGATTTAGTTCCTACAATGAGCAGTTCTTC. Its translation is CASSGRGFSSYNEQFF.

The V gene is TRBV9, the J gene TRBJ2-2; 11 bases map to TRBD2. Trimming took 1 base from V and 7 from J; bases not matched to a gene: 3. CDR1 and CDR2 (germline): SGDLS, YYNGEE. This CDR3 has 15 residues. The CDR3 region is CASSVTSGGIGELFF. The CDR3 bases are TGTGCCAGCAGCGTAACTAGCGGGGGCATCGGGGAGCTGTTTTTT.

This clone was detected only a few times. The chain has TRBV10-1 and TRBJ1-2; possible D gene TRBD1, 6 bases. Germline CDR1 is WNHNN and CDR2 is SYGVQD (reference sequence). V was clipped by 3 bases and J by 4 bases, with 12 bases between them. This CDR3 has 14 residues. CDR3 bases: TGCGCCAGCAGTGAATCCGGGACACCCTATGGCTACACCTTC. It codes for CASSESGTPYGYTF.

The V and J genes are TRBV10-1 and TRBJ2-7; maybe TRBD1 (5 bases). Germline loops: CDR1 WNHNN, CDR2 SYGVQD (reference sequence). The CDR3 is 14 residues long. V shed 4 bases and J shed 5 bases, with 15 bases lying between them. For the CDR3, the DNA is TGCGCCAGCAGTGCGCCAGGGAATGTCCACGAGCAGTACTTC. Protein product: CASSAPGNVHEQYF.

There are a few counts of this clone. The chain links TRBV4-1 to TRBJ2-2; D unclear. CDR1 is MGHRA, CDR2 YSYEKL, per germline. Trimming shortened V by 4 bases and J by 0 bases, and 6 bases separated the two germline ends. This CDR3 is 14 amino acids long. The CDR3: CASSPPTNTGELFF. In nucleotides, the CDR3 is TGCGCCAGCAGCCCTCCTACGAACACCGGGGAGCTGTTTTTT.

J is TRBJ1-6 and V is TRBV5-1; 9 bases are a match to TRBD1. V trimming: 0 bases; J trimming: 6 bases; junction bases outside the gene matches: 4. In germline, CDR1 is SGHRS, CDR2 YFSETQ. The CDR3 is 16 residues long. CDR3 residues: CASSLDPGQGNSPLHF. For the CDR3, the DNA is TGCGCCAGCAGCTTGGATCCGGGACAGGGTAATTCACCCCTCCACTTT. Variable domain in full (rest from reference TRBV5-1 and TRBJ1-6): KAGVTQTPRYLIKTRGQQVTLSCSPISGHRSVSWYQQTPGQGLQFLFEYFSETQRNKGNFPGRFSGRQFSNSRSEMNVSTLELGDSALYLCASSLDPGQGNSPLHFGNGTRLTVT.

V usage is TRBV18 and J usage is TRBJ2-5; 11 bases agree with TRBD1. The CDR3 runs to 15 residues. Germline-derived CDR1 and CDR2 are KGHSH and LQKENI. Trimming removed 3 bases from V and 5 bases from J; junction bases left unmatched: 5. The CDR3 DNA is TGTGCCAGCTCACCCAGGACAGGGGGCTGGGAGACCCAGTACTTC. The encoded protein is CASSPRTGGWETQYF.

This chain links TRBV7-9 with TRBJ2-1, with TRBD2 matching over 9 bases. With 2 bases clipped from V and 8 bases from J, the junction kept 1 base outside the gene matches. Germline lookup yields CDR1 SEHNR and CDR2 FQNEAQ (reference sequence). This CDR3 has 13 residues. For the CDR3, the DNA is TGTGCCAGCAGCTTATGGACTAGCGATGAGCAGTTCTTC. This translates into CASSLWTSDEQFF. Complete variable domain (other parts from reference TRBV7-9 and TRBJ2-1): DTGVSQNPRHKITKRGQNVTFRCDPISEHNRLYWYRQTLGQGPEFLTYFQNEAQLEKSRLLSDRFSAERPKGSFSTLEIQRTEQGDSAMYLCASSLWTSDEQFFGPGTRLTVL.

CDR3 DNA: TGTGCCATCCGACTAGACAGTGCGAACACTGAAGCTTTCTTT. Protein product: CAIRLDSANTEAFF. This chain uses TRBV10-3 with TRBJ1-1; tentatively, D is TRBD1 (5 bases). Germline CDR1 and CDR2: ENHRY and SYGVKD. V was cut by 8 bases and J by 1 base, with 14 bases left in between. CDR3 size: 14 residues.

CDR3 coding DNA: TGTGCCAGCAGCTTAGGGAGGGTGGACACTGAAGCTTTCTTT. The encoded protein is CASSLGRVDTEAFF. The chain uses TRBV7-9 and TRBJ1-1, with unresolved D. The CDR3 runs 14 residues. V was pared by 1 base and J by 3 bases, with 9 bases between. Looked up from germline, CDR1 is SEHNR and CDR2 is FQNEAQ (reference sequence).

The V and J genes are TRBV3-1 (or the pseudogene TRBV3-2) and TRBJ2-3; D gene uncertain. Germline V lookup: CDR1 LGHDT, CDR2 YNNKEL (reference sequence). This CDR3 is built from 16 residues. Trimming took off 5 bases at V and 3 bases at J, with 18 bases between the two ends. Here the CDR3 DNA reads TGTGCCAGCAGCTGGAGTTGGTCTAGGCAGACAGATACGCAGTATTTT. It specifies CASSWSWSRQTDTQYF.

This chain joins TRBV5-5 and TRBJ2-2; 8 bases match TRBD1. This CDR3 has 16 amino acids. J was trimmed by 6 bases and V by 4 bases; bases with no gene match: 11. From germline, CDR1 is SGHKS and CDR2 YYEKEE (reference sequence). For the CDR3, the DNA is TGTGCCAGCAGCGCCCCGTACAGGGGGTCCCCCGGGGAGCTGTTTTTT. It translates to CASSAPYRGSPGELFF.

The CDR3 spells CATGDTSTDTQYF. The CDR3 DNA reads as TGTGCCACAGGGGACACCTCCACAGATACGCAGTATTTT. This chain joins TRBV19 and TRBJ2-3; D perhaps matches TRBD1 (6 bases). V lost 10 bases and J lost 2, with 13 bases in between. The CDR3 loop spans 13 amino acids. Germline V gene data show CDR1 as LNHDA and CDR2 as SQIVND (reference sequence).

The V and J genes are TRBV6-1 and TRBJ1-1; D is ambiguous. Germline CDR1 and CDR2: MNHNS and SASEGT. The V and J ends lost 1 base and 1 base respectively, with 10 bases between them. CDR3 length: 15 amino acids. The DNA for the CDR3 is TGTGCCAGCAGTGAAGGGGCAGGATGGAACACTGAAGCTTTCTTT. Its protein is CASSEGAGWNTEAFF.

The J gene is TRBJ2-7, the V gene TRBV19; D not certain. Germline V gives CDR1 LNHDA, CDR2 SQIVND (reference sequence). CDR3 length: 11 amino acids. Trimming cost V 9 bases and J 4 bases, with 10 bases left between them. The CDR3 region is CASSQLYEQYF. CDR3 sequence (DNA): TGTGCCAGCAGTCAGTTGTACGAGCAGTACTTC. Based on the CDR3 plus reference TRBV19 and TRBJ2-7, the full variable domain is DGGITQSPKYLFRKEGQNVTLSCEQNLNHDAMYWYRQDPGQGLRLIYYSQIVNDFQKGDIAEGYSVSREKKESFPLTVTSAQKNPTAFYLCASSQLYEQYFGPGTRLTVT.

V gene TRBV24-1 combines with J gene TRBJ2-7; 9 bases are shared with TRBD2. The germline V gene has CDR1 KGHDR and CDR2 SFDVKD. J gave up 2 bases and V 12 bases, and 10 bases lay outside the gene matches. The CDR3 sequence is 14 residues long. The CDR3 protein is CASRRLAETYEQYF. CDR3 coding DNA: TGTGCCTCTCGTCGACTAGCGGAGACCTACGAGCAGTACTTC.

CDR3 amino acids: CASRETGMSYEQYF. The CDR3 DNA follows: TGTGCCAGCAGAGAGACAGGGATGTCCTACGAGCAGTACTTC. The chain carries TRBV7-8 and TRBJ2-7; the match to TRBD1 covers 7 bases. V lost 6 bases, J lost 1 base, and 6 bases stayed unmatched. The V gene's germline CDR1 is SGHVS and CDR2 FQNEAQ. The CDR3 runs 14 residues.